These T cell receptor beta chains were read from a single sample in a study of cytomegalovirus exposure and HLA in healthy donors. Here immunoSEQ multiplex PCR was the method, and the copy in TCRdb shows in-frame clones only, minus some. The sample shows over 80,000 clones, about 74% of them seen only once. Sequences were obtained from PBMCs. The source is a middle-aged man in good health and CMV-seronegative. Each CDR3 is given with its conserved first and last residue. The D gene is left open where the match is weak.

v_gene,d_gene,j_gene,CDR3aa,CDR3nt
TRBV6-5,.,TRBJ2-7,CASGTPQVAEQYF,TGTGCCAGCGGGACACCTCAGGTGGCCGAGCAGTACTTC
TRBV11-2,TRBD1,TRBJ1-6,CASSLTGQGNSPLHF,TGTGCCAGCAGCTTAACAGGACAGGGGAACTCACCCCTCCACTTT
TRBV28,.,TRBJ1-3,CASSRVGIPGNTIYF,TGTGCCAGCAGCCGGGTAGGCATACCTGGAAACACCATATATTTT
TRBV7-6,.,TRBJ1-5,CASTSKAGADQPQHF,TGTGCCAGCACGAGTAAGGCGGGGGCTGATCAGCCCCAGCATTTT
TRBV28,TRBD1,TRBJ1-1,CASRTPGQGALGAFF,TGTGCCAGCAGGACTCCGGGACAGGGAGCGTTGGGAGCTTTCTTT
TRBV7-6,TRBD1,TRBJ1-1,CASSLRTGAAVDHLNTEAFF,TGTGCCAGCAGCTTAAGGACAGGGGCCGCTGTTGACCACCTGAACACTGAAGCTTTCTTT
TRBV27,TRBD1,TRBJ2-7,CASSHTKGGYYEQYF,TGTGCCAGCAGTCACACAAAAGGGGGCTACTACGAGCAGTACTTC
TRBV5-6,.,TRBJ1-2,CASSFPATTGYGYTF,TGTGCCAGCAGCTTTCCGGCAACGACAGGCTATGGCTACACCTTC
TRBV6-5,TRBD1,TRBJ1-2,CASSRDRGGYTF,TGTGCCAGCAGCAGGGACAGGGGTGGCTACACCTTC
TRBV4-2,TRBD1,TRBJ1-5,CASSQERTGGLPQHF,TGTGCCAGCAGCCAAGAAAGAACAGGGGGTCTGCCCCAGCATTTT
TRBV7-8,TRBD2,TRBJ2-2,CASRGTSGTGELFF,TGTGCCAGCAGGGGGACTAGCGGCACCGGGGAGCTGTTTTTT
TRBV6-5,.,TRBJ1-2,CASSYSEGTYGYTF,TGTGCCAGCAGTTACTCGGAGGGGACCTATGGCTACACCTTC
TRBV11-1,TRBD2,TRBJ2-1,CASSLTTSAVREQFF,TGTGCCAGCAGCTTGACGACTAGCGCCGTGCGGGAGCAGTTCTTC